These T cell receptor beta chains were read from a single sample in a study of cytomegalovirus exposure and HLA in healthy donors. Profiling relied on immunoSEQ multiplex PCR, and the TCRdb table lists in-frame clones only, not all of them. The sample lists 130,000 to 150,000 clones, 60% to 85% seen once, with about 6.9% in the top ten. Sequencing input: PBMCs. All receptors derive from a woman between 40 and 55 years old in good health and CMV-seropositive. Each CDR3 is given with its conserved first and last residue. A D gene is named only where the DNA matches it firmly. Only some rows state a clone size, as once, few, many or a class for expanded clones.

CDR3 DNA | CDR3 protein | V gene | clone size | J gene | D gene
TGCGCCAGCAGCGCCACCGGGACAGGGGTTGCCATTCAGTACTTC | CASSATGTGVAIQYF | TRBV4-1 | few | TRBJ2-4 | TRBD1
TGTGCCAGTAGTAGGGGACAGGGGGCGTTGGAGCAGTACTTC | CASSRGQGALEQYF | TRBV19 | NA | TRBJ2-7 | TRBD1
TGTGCCAGCAGCCTCAGGACAGGGGGCTACACCTTC | CASSLRTGGYTF | TRBV7-9 | NA | TRBJ1-2 | TRBD1
TGTGCCATCAGTGAGTCAACAGGGCGGGGGTATGGCTACACCTTC | CAISESTGRGYGYTF | TRBV10-3 | NA | TRBJ1-2 | NA
TGTGCCAGTAGTATAAGTTCTGGAGGGGGCGGGGAGACCCAGTACTTC | CASSISSGGGGETQYF | TRBV19 | NA | TRBJ2-5 | NA
TGTGCCAGCTCATCCCAGGGTTCTGAGCAGTTCTTC | CASSSQGSEQFF | TRBV18 | NA | TRBJ2-1 | NA
TGTGCCAGCAGCTCCATAGGACTCACGGGGGCCAAAAACATTCAGTACTTC | CASSSIGLTGAKNIQYF | TRBV7-2 | NA | TRBJ2-4 | NA
TGTGCCAGCAGTCCGTCCGGGACAGGGGAAACGCCCCAGCATTTT | CASSPSGTGETPQHF | TRBV28 | NA | TRBJ1-5 | TRBD1
TGTGCCAGCAGCTCAGGGGATAATAATTCACCCCTCCACTTT | CASSSGDNNSPLHF | TRBV5-6 | NA | TRBJ1-6 | NA
TGTGCCAGCAGTTCCCTCGGGACAAACTCCTACGAGCAGTACTTC | CASSSLGTNSYEQYF | TRBV27 | NA | TRBJ2-7 | NA
TGTGCCAGCAGCAAATTAGATACGCGGTATTTT | CASSKLDTRYF | TRBV27 | NA | TRBJ2-3 | NA
TGTGCCAGCAGCTTAGATCTAGGGACTTCAACCTACGAGCAGTACTTC | CASSLDLGTSTYEQYF | TRBV11-2 | NA | TRBJ2-7 | NA
TGTGCCTGGAGTGTAGGCGGGGCGGCAGAGACCCAGTACTTC | CAWSVGGAAETQYF | TRBV30 | NA | TRBJ2-5 | NA
TGTGCCAGCAGTGAACGGGGGGGGTGGAACACTGAAGCTTTCTTT | CASSERGGWNTEAFF | TRBV6-1 | NA | TRBJ1-1 | NA
TGTGCCAGCAGTGAACAAAACAGGGGACACTCCTACGAGCAGTACTTC | CASSEQNRGHSYEQYF | TRBV6-1 | NA | TRBJ2-7 | TRBD1
TGCGCCAGCATAAGTCAGGGACAGGGGGCGCGGAACGAGCAGTACTTC | CASISQGQGARNEQYF | TRBV5-1 | few | TRBJ2-7 | TRBD1
TGTGCCAGCAGTTTCCGGACAGCGTCCTTCTACGAGCAGTACTTC | CASSFRTASFYEQYF | TRBV6-5 | NA | TRBJ2-7 | NA
TGTGCCTGGAGCACTCACAGGGGGACCTACACCTTC | CAWSTHRGTYTF | TRBV30 | NA | TRBJ1-2 | TRBD1
TGTGCCAGCAGTTTATCAGCCCTAGCAGGCACCTCCTACGAGCAGTACTTC | CASSLSALAGTSYEQYF | TRBV27 | NA | TRBJ2-7 | NA
TGCAGCGTTCGTGGACAGGGGGGAGAGACCCAGTACTTC | CSVRGQGGETQYF | TRBV29-1 | NA | TRBJ2-5 | TRBD1
TGTGCCAGCAGTGAACGTATAGCGGGGGGGCGAGAGACCCAGTACTTC | CASSERIAGGRETQYF | TRBV2 | NA | TRBJ2-5 | TRBD2
TGTGCCAGCAGTGAGCTTCGGGAAGGGGAAGCTTTCTTT | CASSELREGEAFF | TRBV25-1 | NA | TRBJ1-1 | NA
TGTGCCAGCAGTTCACCCGGGACAGGCACAGAGACCCAGTACTTC | CASSSPGTGTETQYF | TRBV28 | NA | TRBJ2-5 | TRBD1
TGTGCCAGCAGCGCGAGCCCGACAGGGGACGGCTACACCTTC | CASSASPTGDGYTF | TRBV7-6 | few | TRBJ1-2 | TRBD1
TGTGCCAGCAGTTGGGGGCAGGGGAACACTGAAGCTTTCTTT | CASSWGQGNTEAFF | TRBV6-5 | NA | TRBJ1-1 | NA
TGTGCCAGCAATCACAGGGACGGGGAGCTGTTTTTT | CASNHRDGELFF | TRBV9 | NA | TRBJ2-2 | NA
TGCGCCAGCAGCTCCATGACAGGGAATGAAAAACTGTTTTTT | CASSSMTGNEKLFF | TRBV5-1 | NA | TRBJ1-4 | TRBD1
TGTGCCAGCATGGACCCGGGACAGGGTAACTACGAGCAGTACTTC | CASMDPGQGNYEQYF | TRBV6-1 | few | TRBJ2-7 | TRBD1
TGTGCCAGCAGCTCCTCCTCCCCAGGGCGAGAGACCCAGTACTTC | CASSSSSPGRETQYF | TRBV6-6 | once | TRBJ2-5 | NA
TGTGCCAGCAGAATCACAGGGGGAGTAGAAAAACTGTTTTTT | CASRITGGVEKLFF | TRBV2 | NA | TRBJ1-4 | TRBD1
TGTGCCAGCAGAAGATTGGCGGGGAACGAGCAGTACTTC | CASRRLAGNEQYF | TRBV2 | NA | TRBJ2-7 | NA
TGTGCCAGCAGTGAAGTCCTGGGGGCGAGAGCTTTCTTT | CASSEVLGARAFF | TRBV6-1 | NA | TRBJ1-1 | NA
TGTGCCAGCAGTTACTCGCGGACAGGGGTGGATGGCTACACCTTC | CASSYSRTGVDGYTF | TRBV6-5 | once | TRBJ1-2 | TRBD1
TGCAGCGGAAAAACAGGGGCGTCCTTCTTGAACACTGAAGCTTTCTTT | CSGKTGASFLNTEAFF | TRBV29-1 | NA | TRBJ1-1 | TRBD1
TGCGCCAGCCGACAGGGGGACAATCAGCCCCAGCATTTT | CASRQGDNQPQHF | TRBV6-5 | NA | TRBJ1-5 | TRBD1
TGTGCCAGCCGAAGAGGGAAAGACACTGAAGCTTTCTTT | CASRRGKDTEAFF | TRBV6-5 | NA | TRBJ1-1 | NA
TGCGCCAGCAGCTTTTGGCAGAACACTGAAGCTTTCTTT | CASSFWQNTEAFF | TRBV5-1 | once | TRBJ1-1 | NA
TGTGCCAGCAGCATCCGGGACAGGGGATCGTACTATGGCTACACCTTC | CASSIRDRGSYYGYTF | TRBV9 | few | TRBJ1-2 | TRBD1
TGTGCCAGCAGTGGGTTCTTGACGGCGGCCCCGAACACTGAAGCTTTCTTT | CASSGFLTAAPNTEAFF | TRBV6-1 | NA | TRBJ1-1 | NA
TGTGCCAGCAGCTTTGACAGGGTCTGGACCGGGGAGCTGTTTTTT | CASSFDRVWTGELFF | TRBV7-9 | NA | TRBJ2-2 | TRBD1
TGTGCCAGCAGTGAGGGGCCGACCCCATATGGCTACACCTTC | CASSEGPTPYGYTF | TRBV6-1 | NA | TRBJ1-2 | NA
TGTGCCAGCAGCTCACGAGACTATGGCTACACCTTC | CASSSRDYGYTF | TRBV7-9 | NA | TRBJ1-2 | NA
TGTGCCAGCAGGGGACTAGAGAACGCCGGGGAGCTGTTTTTT | CASRGLENAGELFF | TRBV6-5 | NA | TRBJ2-2 | TRBD2
TGTGCCATCAGTAAAGGGACAGGGGCGACGGTCGGCACAGATACGCAGTATTTT | CAISKGTGATVGTDTQYF | TRBV10-3 | NA | TRBJ2-3 | TRBD1
TGTGCCAGCAGCCTTAGCGGGGGGCCTCGGGAGCAGTACTTC | CASSLSGGPREQYF | TRBV7-2 | NA | TRBJ2-7 | TRBD2
TGTGCCAGCAGTGAAACCGACAGGTTTAATGAGCAGTTCTTC | CASSETDRFNEQFF | TRBV6-1 | NA | TRBJ2-1 | NA
TGTGCCATCAGTGGCGGGATCTCCGGCGCGGAAGGCTACACCTTC | CAISGGISGAEGYTF | TRBV10-3 | NA | TRBJ1-2 | NA
TGTGCCAGTAGTATCGGTCCTGGCAATCAGCCCCAGCATTTT | CASSIGPGNQPQHF | TRBV19 | NA | TRBJ1-5 | NA